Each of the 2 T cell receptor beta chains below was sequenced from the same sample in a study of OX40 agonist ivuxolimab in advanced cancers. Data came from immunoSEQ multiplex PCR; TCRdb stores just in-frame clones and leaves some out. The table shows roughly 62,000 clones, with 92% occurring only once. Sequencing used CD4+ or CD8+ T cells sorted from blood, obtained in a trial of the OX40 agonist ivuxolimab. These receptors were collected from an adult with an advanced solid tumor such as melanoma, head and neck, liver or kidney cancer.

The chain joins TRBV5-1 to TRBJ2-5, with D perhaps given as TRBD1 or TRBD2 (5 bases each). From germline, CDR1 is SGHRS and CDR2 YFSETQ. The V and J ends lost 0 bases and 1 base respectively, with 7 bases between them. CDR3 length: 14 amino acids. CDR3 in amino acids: CASSLGGVQETQYF. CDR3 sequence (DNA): TGCGCCAGCAGCTTGGGAGGGGTCCAAGAGACCCAGTACTTC.

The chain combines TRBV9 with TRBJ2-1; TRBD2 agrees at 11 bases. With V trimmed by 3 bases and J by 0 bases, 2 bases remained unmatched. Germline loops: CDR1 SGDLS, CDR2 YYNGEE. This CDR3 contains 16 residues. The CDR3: CASSATSGSSYNEQFF. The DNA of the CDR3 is TGTGCCAGCAGCGCAACTAGCGGGAGCTCCTACAATGAGCAGTTCTTC.